The 14 T cell receptor beta chains below come from one sample, sequenced in a study of T-cell reconstitution after alpha-beta-depleted transplantation in children. TCRbeta library preparation incorporated unique molecular identifiers. TCRdb reanalysed the PCR reads using MiXCR and keeps one entry per CDR3 protein. Of some 500,000 distinct CDR3 sequences listed, about 18% are singletons. This specimen consisted of PBMCs from the stem cell graft donor, obtained from the stem cell graft. The source of these receptors is a human donor who donated a stem cell graft to a child with acute lymphoblastic leukemia.

This clonotype was detected only a few times. In DNA form, the CDR3 reads TGCAGTGCTAGAATTCTAGCGGGCTACAATGAGCAGTTCTTC. Translating it yields CSARILAGYNEQFF. This chain joins TRBV20-1 and TRBJ2-1, with TRBD2 matching over 8 bases. CDR1 DFQATT and CDR2 SNEGSKA come from the germline V gene (reference sequence). With 2 bases clipped from V and 3 bases from J, the junction kept 3 bases outside the gene matches. This CDR3 has 14 amino acids.

V is TRBV29-1 and J is TRBJ2-7, with TRBD1 identical over 9 bases. The trim removed 6 bases at V and 0 bases at J, leaving 3 bases unmatched. The CDR3 runs 13 residues. Germline CDR1 SQVTM, CDR2 ANQGSEA. The CDR3 coding sequence is TGCAGCGTACAGGGGGCGTTCTCCTACGAGCAGTACTTC. Protein product: CSVQGAFSYEQYF.

This clonotype was counted only a few times. V usage is TRBV7-9 and J usage is TRBJ2-5, with D possibly TRBD1 on 6 matching bases. Trimming took off 5 bases at V and 3 bases at J, with 22 bases between the two ends. The CDR3 extends over 17 amino acids. Germline loops: CDR1 SEHNR, CDR2 FQNEAQ (reference sequence). The CDR3 protein is CASSADLYGTPKETQYF. In DNA form, the CDR3 reads TGTGCCAGCAGCGCGGATCTTTATGGGACACCTAAAGAGACCCAGTACTTC.

This chain connects TRBV19 to TRBJ1-2; D perhaps matches TRBD1 (6 bases). The CDR3 sequence is 15 residues long. Trimming removed 3 bases at V and 0 bases at J, with 11 bases between. CDR1 LNHDA and CDR2 SQIVND come from the germline V gene (reference sequence). The CDR3 region has the DNA TGTGCCAGTAGTATTCGGCAGGGGACTAACTATGGCTACACCTTC. The encoded protein is CASSIRQGTNYGYTF.

This clonotype was picked up many times. V is TRBV2 and J is TRBJ1-5, with a weak D call TRBD1 (5 bases). Trimming took off 3 bases at V and 4 bases at J, with 10 bases between the two ends. This CDR3 comprises 14 residues. Germline V gives CDR1 SNHLY, CDR2 FYNNEI. The CDR3 is CASSDWDGNQPQHF. In DNA form, the CDR3 reads TGTGCCAGCAGTGATTGGGACGGGAATCAGCCCCAGCATTTT.

This clonotype was picked up a small number of times. The chain has TRBV7-9 and TRBJ2-3; 7 nucleotides match TRBD2. The CDR3 runs to 16 residues. V lost 2 bases to trimming and J lost 2 bases; unmatched junction nucleotides: 7. Germline-derived CDR1 and CDR2 are SEHNR and FQNEAQ (reference sequence). The CDR3: CASSLKVLADTDTQYF. The CDR3 region has the DNA TGTGCCAGCAGCTTAAAAGTCCTAGCGGACACAGATACGCAGTATTTT.

The J gene is TRBJ1-6, the V gene TRBV20-1; the D gene is possibly TRBD1 (5 bases). Germline assignment: CDR1 DFQATT and CDR2 SNEGSKA (reference sequence). Trimming left V 3 bases short and J 0 bases short, with 15 bases between. The CDR3 extends over 17 amino acids. CDR3 coding DNA: TGCAGTGCTAGGTTTGGGGGTGCCAGCTCCTATAATTCACCCCTCCACTTT. Protein sequence: CSARFGGASSYNSPLHF.

This clonotype occurred many times. The CDR3 reads CASNLSPGIFTDTQYF. The CDR3 DNA reads as TGTGCCAGCAACCTTTCCCCGGGCATTTTCACAGATACGCAGTATTTT. The V gene is TRBV27, the J gene TRBJ2-3; D gene uncertain. V lost 7 bases, J lost 2 bases, and 19 bases lay in between. Germline V CDR1 and CDR2: MNHEY, SMNVEV (reference sequence). The CDR3 consists of 16 residues.

This clonotype has a handful of counts. The CDR3 sequence is CASSEGVTGILNEQYF. In DNA, the CDR3 is TGTGCCAGCAGTGAAGGGGTCACAGGGATACTCAACGAGCAGTACTTC. This chain links TRBV6-1 with TRBJ2-7; maybe TRBD1 (6 bases). There are 16 residues in the CDR3. CDR1 MNHNS and CDR2 SASEGT come from the germline V gene. With 1 base removed from V and 5 bases from J, the gap between germline ends came to 18 bases.

With regard to this clonotype: The junction shows a germline mismatch at one end, possibly a read error. This chain connects TRBV29-1 to TRBJ2-3; D unclear. The CDR3 has 19 amino acids. CDR1 and CDR2 from the germline V gene are SQVTM and ANQGSEA. In DNA form, the CDR3 reads TGCAGCGCCGTTACGGTGAAGGGCTGGCTAAAGGGAAGCACATATACGCAGTATTTT. This sequence encodes CSAVTVKGWLKGSTYTQYF.

The V call is TRBV6-1, the J call TRBJ2-7; TRBD1 matches 7 bases. The CDR3 has 15 amino acids. Germline CDR1 is MNHNS and CDR2 is SASEGT. Unmatched junction bases numbered 11, after V lost 6 bases and J lost 3 bases. The DNA of the CDR3 is TGTGCCAGCAGCCACGACAGGGCCGAAGTCTACGAGCAGTACTTC. Its translation: CASSHDRAEVYEQYF.

The chain employs TRBV20-1 and TRBJ2-7, with D possibly TRBD2 on 5 matching bases. The CDR3 contains 12 residues. Trimming shortened V by 6 bases and J by 3 bases, and 12 bases separated the two germline ends. Germline values: CDR1 DFQATT, CDR2 SNEGSKA (reference sequence). CDR3: CSAKGGGYEQYF. The CDR3 region has the DNA TGCAGTGCGAAAGGAGGTGGCTACGAGCAGTACTTC.

This clonotype was detected only a few times. The genes are TRBV7-9 and TRBJ2-7, with D perhaps matching TRBD1 or TRBD2 (5 bases each). The V end lost 4 bases, the J end lost 3 bases, and 13 bases lay between the germline ends. Per the germline V gene, CDR1 is SEHNR and CDR2 is FQNEAQ (reference sequence). The CDR3 spans 14 residues. CDR3 in amino acids: CASSSSGANYEQYF. CDR3 DNA: TGTGCCAGCAGCTCGTCCGGGGCGAACTACGAGCAGTACTTC.

This clonotype was detected only a few times. This sequence joins TRBV12-3 or TRBV12-4 and TRBJ2-1; D might be TRBD1 (6 bases). This CDR3 region has 15 residues. Trimming took off 4 bases at V and 6 bases at J, with 16 bases between the two ends. The CDR3 sequence is CASSSLTGTLNEQFF. Written as DNA, the CDR3 is TGTGCCAGCAGTTCATTAACCGGGACACTCAATGAGCAGTTCTTC.